This passage covers 32 T cell receptor beta chains from one sample sequenced in a study of graft-versus-host responses after intestinal transplantation. Graft tissue processing released intraepithelial and lamina propria lymphocytes. The assay was immunoSEQ multiplex PCR, and TCRdb's table has in-frame clones only and misses some. Of 29,000 or so clones listed, around 83% are singletons. The sequencing here drew on ileum tissue, taken 98 days after intestinal transplantation. All receptors come from a human patient who received an intestinal transplant, so some T cells may come from the graft donor.

This clone was picked up a small number of times. This chain connects TRBV6-6 to TRBJ1-1, with a weak D call TRBD1 (5 bases). Trimming pared 6 bases from V and 1 base from J, leaving 12 bases between. Germline-derived CDR1 and CDR2 are MNHNY and SVGAGI (reference sequence). This CDR3 has 14 residues. This CDR3 is CASSLREGNTEAFF. Written as DNA, the CDR3 is TGTGCCAGCAGCCTCAGGGAAGGGAACACTGAAGCTTTCTTT.

This chain uses TRBV15 with TRBJ2-2; D is uncertain. Germline V lookup: CDR1 LNHNV, CDR2 YYDKDF (reference sequence). The CDR3 has 14 residues. V was shortened by 1 base and J by 1 base, with 4 bases between the two germline ends. CDR3 coding DNA: TGTGCCACCAGCAGAGCCGGGAACACCGGGGAGCTGTTTTTT. Translated, it gives CATSRAGNTGELFF.

This sequence joins TRBV5-6 and TRBJ2-1; tentatively, D is TRBD1 (5 bases). Germline lookup yields CDR1 SGHDT and CDR2 YYEEEE. The CDR3 has 11 amino acids. V lost 1 base and J lost 10, with 6 bases in between. The CDR3 loop is CASSLWGEQFF. The CDR3 DNA is TGTGCCAGCAGCTTGTGGGGCGAGCAGTTCTTC.

The chain has TRBV27 and TRBJ1-1; D is perhaps TRBD1 (6 bases). This CDR3 is 14 amino acids long. Deletions cut 2 bases from V and 3 bases from J, with 10 bases between. Germline lookup yields CDR1 MNHEY and CDR2 SMNVEV (reference sequence). Here the CDR3 reads CASSLQGIDTEAFF. CDR3 coding DNA: TGTGCCAGCAGTTTACAGGGGATCGACACTGAAGCTTTCTTT.

The V gene is TRBV4-2, the J gene TRBJ1-2; D is possibly TRBD1 (5 bases). The CDR3 totals 17 residues. Germline V lookup: CDR1 LGHNA, CDR2 YNFKEQ. V lost 4 bases, J lost 4 bases, and 22 bases lay in between. CDR3 loop: CASSPTRVLDSRYGYTF. The DNA of the CDR3 is TGTGCCAGCAGCCCGACAAGAGTATTAGACAGTCGCTATGGCTACACCTTC.

The genes are TRBV9 and TRBJ1-1; TRBD1 matches 8 bases. Germline trimming cut 4 bases from V and 0 bases from J; bases unmatched to any gene: 8. Germline CDR1 SGDLS, CDR2 YYNGEE. This CDR3 has 16 amino acids. The CDR3 bases are TGTGCCAGCAGCACGTCAGGGGGCGGGTTGAACACTGAAGCTTTCTTT. Translated, it gives CASSTSGGGLNTEAFF.

The genes are TRBV4-1 and TRBJ1-5; no clear D gene. V shed 3 bases and J shed 4 bases, with 7 bases lying between them. Germline loops: CDR1 MGHRA, CDR2 YSYEKL. The CDR3 is 13 residues long. Here the CDR3 reads CASSQTPNQPQHF. The CDR3 bases are TGCGCCAGCAGCCAGACCCCAAATCAGCCCCAGCATTTT.

The rearrangement links TRBV27 to TRBJ1-6; D perhaps matches TRBD1 (5 bases). The CDR3 consists of 17 residues. The ends were cut back, 1 base at V and 4 bases at J, with 14 bases in the middle. The germline V gene has CDR1 MNHEY and CDR2 SMNVEV (reference sequence). Written as DNA, the CDR3 is TGTGCCAGCAGTTTATGGTCCGGGGGACTTTATAATTCACCCCTCCACTTT. This gives the protein CASSLWSGGLYNSPLHF.

The chain employs TRBV29-1 and TRBJ2-1; 12 nucleotides align to TRBD2. The CDR3 contains 16 residues. Per the germline V gene, CDR1 is SQVTM and CDR2 is ANQGSEA. Losses at the gene ends were 5 bases for V and 0 bases for J; bases not matched to a gene: 5. CDR3 in amino acids: CSVKGLAGSSYNEQFF. The CDR3 nucleotides read TGCAGCGTTAAAGGACTAGCGGGGAGCTCCTACAATGAGCAGTTCTTC.

The chain uses TRBV6-6 and TRBJ1-5; tentatively, D is TRBD1 (5 bases). Germline CDR1 is MNHNY and CDR2 is SVGAGI (reference sequence). The CDR3 contains 12 residues. With 5 bases removed from V and 11 bases from J, the gap between germline ends came to 13 bases. The CDR3 bases are TGTGCCAGCAGTCCGCCGGGGGGGGCCCAGCATTTT. Protein sequence: CASSPPGGAQHF.

The chain carries TRBV4-1 and TRBJ1-2; D ambiguous. Trimming removed 3 bases at V and 0 bases at J, with 5 bases between. This CDR3 comprises 13 residues. Germline V gene sequence: CDR1 MGHRA, CDR2 YSYEKL. CDR3 DNA sequence: TGCGCCAGCAGCCATACCCCTAACTATGGCTACACCTTC. It yields the protein CASSHTPNYGYTF.

The CDR3: CASSLGVGASGNTIYF. CDR3 DNA sequence: TGTGCCAGCAGCTTGGGGGTAGGCGCCTCTGGAAACACCATATATTTT. J is TRBJ1-3 and V is TRBV5-4; D uncertain. There are 16 residues in the CDR3. The V end lost 0 bases, the J end lost 0 bases, and 10 bases lay between the germline ends. Germline lookup yields CDR1 SGHNT and CDR2 YYREEE (reference sequence).

This sequence joins TRBV2 and TRBJ1-1; possible D gene TRBD1, 6 bases. The CDR3 sequence is 11 residues long. V was pared by 3 bases and J by 10 bases, with 9 bases between. Germline CDR1 and CDR2: SNHLY and FYNNEI. This CDR3 reads CASSEDRGAFF. The CDR3 coding sequence is TGTGCCAGCAGTGAGGACAGAGGAGCTTTCTTT.

CDR3 in amino acids: CASSAKVEQPQHF. The CDR3 DNA reads TGTGCCAGCAGTGCAAAAGTAGAGCAGCCCCAGCATTTT. The chain is built from TRBV2 and TRBJ1-5, with D unresolved. Germline CDR1 is SNHLY and CDR2 is FYNNEI. With 4 bases removed from V and 7 bases from J, the gap between germline ends came to 11 bases. The CDR3 consists of 13 residues.

This clone was observed a few times. This sequence joins TRBV19 and TRBJ2-7; D is unclear. This CDR3 has 13 amino acids. CDR1 and CDR2 from the germline V gene are LNHDA and SQIVND (reference sequence). The V end was cut by 1 base, the J end by 1 base, with 5 bases between. CDR3 protein: CASSIGQSYEQYF. Here the CDR3 DNA reads TGTGCCAGTAGTATAGGGCAGTCCTACGAGCAGTACTTC.

DNA for the CDR3: TGTGCCAGCAGCCCCCCGGGTGGGAAGCGGGGGTACAATGAGCAGTTCTTC. The encoded protein is CASSPPGGKRGYNEQFF. This rearrangement joins TRBV7-8 to TRBJ2-1, with 8 bases identical to TRBD2. The CDR3 sequence is 17 residues long. V lost 5 bases to trimming and J lost 4 bases; unmatched junction nucleotides: 13. CDR1 is SGHVS, CDR2 FQNEAQ, per germline.

The V call is TRBV14, the J call TRBJ2-7; D is perhaps TRBD2 (6 bases). V was shortened by 5 bases and J by 6 bases, with 11 bases between the two germline ends. Germline V gene sequence: CDR1 SGHDN, CDR2 FVKESK. CDR3 length: 12 residues. The CDR3 coding sequence is TGTGCCAGCAGCGGGGAGGACGGCGAGCAGTACTTC. It encodes CASSGEDGEQYF.

V is TRBV6-5 and J is TRBJ1-3; D is undetermined. The V end lost 0 bases, the J end lost 1 base, and 4 bases lay between the germline ends. This CDR3 spans 14 amino acids. CDR1 is MNHEY and CDR2 is SVGAGI in the germline V gene. CDR3 region: CASSYSSSGNTIYF. The DNA of the CDR3 is TGTGCCAGCAGTTACTCCTCTTCTGGAAACACCATATATTTT.

The count of this clone is one. The rearrangement joins TRBV29-1 to TRBJ2-1, with 9 bases identical to TRBD1. CDR1 is SQVTM, CDR2 ANQGSEA, per germline. J was trimmed by 6 bases and V by 7 bases; bases with no gene match: 10. The length of the CDR3 is 14 residues. The CDR3 is CSADRDRAVNEQFF. The CDR3 DNA reads TGCAGCGCCGACCGGGACAGGGCGGTCAATGAGCAGTTCTTC.

The CDR3 DNA follows: TGTGCCAGCAACCCAACCGCAGGGGGCCTCTATGGCTACACCTTC. Translating gives CASNPTAGGLYGYTF. The gene calls are TRBV28 and TRBJ1-2, with 8 nucleotides matching TRBD1. V was pared by 7 bases and J by 4 bases, with 11 bases of the junction left unmatched. The CDR3 has 15 residues. Germline V gene sequence: CDR1 MDHEN, CDR2 SYDVKM.

This clone showed up just once. The chain employs TRBV9 and TRBJ2-7; TRBD1 might be the D (6 bases). V was cut by 0 bases and J by 5 bases, with 12 bases left in between. The CDR3 loop spans 14 amino acids. Looked up from germline, CDR1 is SGDLS and CDR2 is YYNGEE. The CDR3 spells CASSVGRGYNEQYF. The CDR3 DNA sequence: TGTGCCAGCAGCGTAGGAAGGGGGTATAACGAGCAGTACTTC. Using reference TRBV9 and TRBJ2-7 for the parts outside the CDR3, the full variable domain is DSGVTQTPKHLITATGQRVTLRCSPRSGDLSVYWYQQSLDQGLQFLIQYYNGEERAKGNILERFSAQQFPDLHSELNLSSLELGDSALYFCASSVGRGYNEQYFGPGTRLTVT.

CDR3 bases: TGCAGCGTTGAAAGACAGGGCGACTACGAGCAGTACTTC. Translated: CSVERQGDYEQYF. The genes are TRBV29-1 and TRBJ2-7; 7 nucleotides match TRBD1. J was trimmed by 3 bases and V by 2 bases; bases with no gene match: 4. The CDR3 loop spans 13 amino acids. Germline CDR1 and CDR2: SQVTM and ANQGSEA.

The V and J genes are TRBV28 and TRBJ2-5, with unresolved D. This CDR3 region has 15 residues. V lost 2 bases to trimming and J lost 0 bases, with 10 bases between them. Germline CDR1 reads MDHEN; CDR2 reads SYDVKM. The CDR3 bases are TGTGCCAGCAGTTTACTTCCACTGTACCAAGAGACCCAGTACTTC. Its translation is CASSLLPLYQETQYF.

V and J are TRBV27 and TRBJ2-7, with 10 bases matching TRBD1. Germline loops: CDR1 MNHEY, CDR2 SMNVEV (reference sequence). V lost 9 bases and J lost 5; bases outside the gene matches: 7. This CDR3 has 13 amino acids. In nucleotides, the CDR3 is TGTGCCAGTAAGGGACAGGGGTTACACGAGCAGTACTTC. Its translation: CASKGQGLHEQYF.

This clone has a single count. The rearrangement joins TRBV7-2 to TRBJ1-4, with D possibly TRBD1 on 5 matching bases. CDR1 is SGHTA and CDR2 is FQGNSA in the germline V gene. The CDR3 loop spans 15 amino acids. The V end lost 5 bases, the J end lost 0 bases, and 10 bases lay between the germline ends. The CDR3 loop reads CASSQGRSTNEKLFF. The CDR3 bases are TGTGCCAGCAGCCAGGGACGGTCAACTAATGAAAAACTGTTTTTT.

The CDR3 coding sequence is TGTGCCAGCAGGGCCACAGGGATTAGCTATGGCTACACCTTC. Residues: CASRATGISYGYTF. The chain links TRBV6-5 to TRBJ1-2, with D possibly TRBD1 on 6 matching bases. CDR1 MNHEY and CDR2 SVGAGI come from the germline V gene. V shed 6 bases and J shed 4 bases, with 15 bases lying between them. The CDR3 sequence is 14 residues long.

The CDR3 DNA follows: TGTGCCAGCAGCGCTCTTCGGGCCTCGGTTAGCTCCTACAATGAGCAGTTCTTC. Its translation: CASSALRASVSSYNEQFF. V and J are TRBV27 and TRBJ2-1, with no clear D. The length of the CDR3 is 18 residues. V lost 6 bases to trimming and J lost 0 bases, with 21 bases between them. Germline V gene lookup returns CDR1 MNHEY and CDR2 SMNVEV (reference sequence).

This clone was detected only once. V is TRBV28 and J is TRBJ1-5; no firm D call. Trimming shortened V by 1 base and J by 0 bases, and 10 bases separated the two germline ends. Per germline, CDR1 MDHEN and CDR2 SYDVKM. This CDR3 comprises 16 residues. CDR3 residues: CASSLSLLYSNQPQHF. The CDR3, as DNA: TGTGCCAGCAGTTTATCGTTATTATATAGCAATCAGCCCCAGCATTTT.

The chain links TRBV28 to TRBJ2-1; D possibly corresponds to TRBD2 (5 bases). The CDR3 covers 12 residues. V lost 3 bases to trimming and J lost 9 bases, with 9 bases between them. Germline V lookup: CDR1 MDHEN, CDR2 SYDVKM. The CDR3 spells CASSFGVGEQFF. In DNA, the CDR3 is TGTGCCAGCAGTTTCGGGGTTGGTGAGCAGTTCTTC.

The chain is built from TRBV12-5 and TRBJ2-1; D is perhaps TRBD2 (5 bases). Trimming stripped 3 bases from V and 14 bases from J, with 14 bases between. CDR3 length: 12 residues. Germline CDR1 and CDR2: LGHNT and FRNRAP. The CDR3 sequence is CASGFGLLGEFF. In DNA form, the CDR3 reads TGTGCTAGTGGTTTTGGACTTTTAGGAGAGTTCTTC. Filled out from reference TRBV12-5 and TRBJ2-1, the complete variable domain reads DARVTQTPRHKVTEMGQEVTMRCQPILGHNTVFWYRQTMMQGLELLAYFRNRAPLDDSGMPKDRFSAEMPDATLATLKIQPSEPRDSAVYFCASGFGLLGEFFGPGTRLTVL.

CDR3 loop: CAWTTGSGLAEAFF. The CDR3 DNA is TGTGCCTGGACCACAGGGTCAGGCCTCGCTGAAGCTTTCTTT. This chain links TRBV30 with TRBJ1-1; D may be TRBD1 (6 bases). The V and J ends lost 4 bases and 6 bases respectively, with 18 bases between them. The CDR3 is 14 amino acids. Germline V gives CDR1 GTSNPN, CDR2 SVGIG (reference sequence).

The V and J genes are TRBV6-6 and TRBJ1-1, with D hard to call. Trimming pared 5 bases from V and 1 base from J, leaving 8 bases between. The CDR3 runs 13 residues. Germline assignment: CDR1 MNHNY and CDR2 SVGAGI (reference sequence). The CDR3 DNA is TGTGCCAGCAGTCTAGGAGCGAACACTGAAGCTTTCTTT. It specifies CASSLGANTEAFF.